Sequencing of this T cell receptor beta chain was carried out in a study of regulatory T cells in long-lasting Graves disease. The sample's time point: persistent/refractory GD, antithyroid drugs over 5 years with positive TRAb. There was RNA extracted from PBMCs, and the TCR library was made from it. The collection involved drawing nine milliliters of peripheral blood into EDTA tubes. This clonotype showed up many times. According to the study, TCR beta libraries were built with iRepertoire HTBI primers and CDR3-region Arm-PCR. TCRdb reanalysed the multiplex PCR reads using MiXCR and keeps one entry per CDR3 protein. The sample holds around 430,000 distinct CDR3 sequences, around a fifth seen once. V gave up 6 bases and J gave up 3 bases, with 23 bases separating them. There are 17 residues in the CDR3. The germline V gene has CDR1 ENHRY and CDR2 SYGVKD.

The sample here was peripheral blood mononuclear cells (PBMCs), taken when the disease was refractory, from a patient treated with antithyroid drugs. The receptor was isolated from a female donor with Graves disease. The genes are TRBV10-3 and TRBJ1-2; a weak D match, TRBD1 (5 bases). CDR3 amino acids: CAISAYSPSGTDYGYTF. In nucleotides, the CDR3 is TGTGCCATCAGCGCCTATTCTCCTAGCGGGACGGACTATGGCTACACCTTC.